This T cell receptor (beta chain) was profiled in a study of T cell responses to AZD1222 COVID-19 vaccine. Study-wide results and limits: Across the whole spike, CD4 TCRs peaked at regions 160-218 and 743-854. Every sample of the repertoires postdated the peak T cell response. At study baseline, merely several AZD1222 recipients were seropositive. When two AZD1222 doses had been given, Spike-specific TCR breadth and depth rose.

Worth noting for this clone: Its antigen is not identified.

The method was immunoSEQ multiplex PCR; TCRdb's version includes in-frame clones alone and lacks a portion of them. The data contain around 96,000 clones, roughly 84% of them singletons. This CDR3 contains 18 residues. Germline loops: CDR1 MGHRA, CDR2 YSYEKL. The ends lost 3 bases at V and 8 bases at J; junction bases unmatched: 12. The starting material was peripheral blood, obtained 28 days after the second AZD1222 dose. The receptor comes from an adult who received the AZD1222 COVID-19 vaccine. The J gene is TRBJ2-2, the V gene TRBV4-1, with 13 bases lining up with TRBD2. CDR3 loop: CASSHISWTSGSRGELFF. CDR3 sequence (DNA): TGCGCCAGCAGCCATATTTCATGGACTAGCGGGAGTCGAGGGGAGCTGTTTTTT.